This T cell receptor (beta chain) was sequenced during a study of T cells in localized non-small cell lung cancer. TCRdb's copy holds only in-frame clones and misses some; the assay was immunoSEQ multiplex PCR. The sample yields tens of thousands of clones, about four fifths seen once. This CDR3 has 15 amino acids. V was clipped by 3 bases and J by 0 bases, with 12 bases between them. Germline V CDR1 and CDR2: ENHRY, SYGVKD. Material: peripheral blood, obtained before any cancer treatment. The chain carries TRBV10-3 and TRBJ2-7, with no clear D. The receptor comes from a female donor of 60 years or more with stage I lung adenocarcinoma. The CDR3 loop is CAISEELSASYEQYF. The CDR3, as DNA: TGTGCCATCAGTGAAGAATTGTCGGCCTCCTACGAGCAGTACTTC.